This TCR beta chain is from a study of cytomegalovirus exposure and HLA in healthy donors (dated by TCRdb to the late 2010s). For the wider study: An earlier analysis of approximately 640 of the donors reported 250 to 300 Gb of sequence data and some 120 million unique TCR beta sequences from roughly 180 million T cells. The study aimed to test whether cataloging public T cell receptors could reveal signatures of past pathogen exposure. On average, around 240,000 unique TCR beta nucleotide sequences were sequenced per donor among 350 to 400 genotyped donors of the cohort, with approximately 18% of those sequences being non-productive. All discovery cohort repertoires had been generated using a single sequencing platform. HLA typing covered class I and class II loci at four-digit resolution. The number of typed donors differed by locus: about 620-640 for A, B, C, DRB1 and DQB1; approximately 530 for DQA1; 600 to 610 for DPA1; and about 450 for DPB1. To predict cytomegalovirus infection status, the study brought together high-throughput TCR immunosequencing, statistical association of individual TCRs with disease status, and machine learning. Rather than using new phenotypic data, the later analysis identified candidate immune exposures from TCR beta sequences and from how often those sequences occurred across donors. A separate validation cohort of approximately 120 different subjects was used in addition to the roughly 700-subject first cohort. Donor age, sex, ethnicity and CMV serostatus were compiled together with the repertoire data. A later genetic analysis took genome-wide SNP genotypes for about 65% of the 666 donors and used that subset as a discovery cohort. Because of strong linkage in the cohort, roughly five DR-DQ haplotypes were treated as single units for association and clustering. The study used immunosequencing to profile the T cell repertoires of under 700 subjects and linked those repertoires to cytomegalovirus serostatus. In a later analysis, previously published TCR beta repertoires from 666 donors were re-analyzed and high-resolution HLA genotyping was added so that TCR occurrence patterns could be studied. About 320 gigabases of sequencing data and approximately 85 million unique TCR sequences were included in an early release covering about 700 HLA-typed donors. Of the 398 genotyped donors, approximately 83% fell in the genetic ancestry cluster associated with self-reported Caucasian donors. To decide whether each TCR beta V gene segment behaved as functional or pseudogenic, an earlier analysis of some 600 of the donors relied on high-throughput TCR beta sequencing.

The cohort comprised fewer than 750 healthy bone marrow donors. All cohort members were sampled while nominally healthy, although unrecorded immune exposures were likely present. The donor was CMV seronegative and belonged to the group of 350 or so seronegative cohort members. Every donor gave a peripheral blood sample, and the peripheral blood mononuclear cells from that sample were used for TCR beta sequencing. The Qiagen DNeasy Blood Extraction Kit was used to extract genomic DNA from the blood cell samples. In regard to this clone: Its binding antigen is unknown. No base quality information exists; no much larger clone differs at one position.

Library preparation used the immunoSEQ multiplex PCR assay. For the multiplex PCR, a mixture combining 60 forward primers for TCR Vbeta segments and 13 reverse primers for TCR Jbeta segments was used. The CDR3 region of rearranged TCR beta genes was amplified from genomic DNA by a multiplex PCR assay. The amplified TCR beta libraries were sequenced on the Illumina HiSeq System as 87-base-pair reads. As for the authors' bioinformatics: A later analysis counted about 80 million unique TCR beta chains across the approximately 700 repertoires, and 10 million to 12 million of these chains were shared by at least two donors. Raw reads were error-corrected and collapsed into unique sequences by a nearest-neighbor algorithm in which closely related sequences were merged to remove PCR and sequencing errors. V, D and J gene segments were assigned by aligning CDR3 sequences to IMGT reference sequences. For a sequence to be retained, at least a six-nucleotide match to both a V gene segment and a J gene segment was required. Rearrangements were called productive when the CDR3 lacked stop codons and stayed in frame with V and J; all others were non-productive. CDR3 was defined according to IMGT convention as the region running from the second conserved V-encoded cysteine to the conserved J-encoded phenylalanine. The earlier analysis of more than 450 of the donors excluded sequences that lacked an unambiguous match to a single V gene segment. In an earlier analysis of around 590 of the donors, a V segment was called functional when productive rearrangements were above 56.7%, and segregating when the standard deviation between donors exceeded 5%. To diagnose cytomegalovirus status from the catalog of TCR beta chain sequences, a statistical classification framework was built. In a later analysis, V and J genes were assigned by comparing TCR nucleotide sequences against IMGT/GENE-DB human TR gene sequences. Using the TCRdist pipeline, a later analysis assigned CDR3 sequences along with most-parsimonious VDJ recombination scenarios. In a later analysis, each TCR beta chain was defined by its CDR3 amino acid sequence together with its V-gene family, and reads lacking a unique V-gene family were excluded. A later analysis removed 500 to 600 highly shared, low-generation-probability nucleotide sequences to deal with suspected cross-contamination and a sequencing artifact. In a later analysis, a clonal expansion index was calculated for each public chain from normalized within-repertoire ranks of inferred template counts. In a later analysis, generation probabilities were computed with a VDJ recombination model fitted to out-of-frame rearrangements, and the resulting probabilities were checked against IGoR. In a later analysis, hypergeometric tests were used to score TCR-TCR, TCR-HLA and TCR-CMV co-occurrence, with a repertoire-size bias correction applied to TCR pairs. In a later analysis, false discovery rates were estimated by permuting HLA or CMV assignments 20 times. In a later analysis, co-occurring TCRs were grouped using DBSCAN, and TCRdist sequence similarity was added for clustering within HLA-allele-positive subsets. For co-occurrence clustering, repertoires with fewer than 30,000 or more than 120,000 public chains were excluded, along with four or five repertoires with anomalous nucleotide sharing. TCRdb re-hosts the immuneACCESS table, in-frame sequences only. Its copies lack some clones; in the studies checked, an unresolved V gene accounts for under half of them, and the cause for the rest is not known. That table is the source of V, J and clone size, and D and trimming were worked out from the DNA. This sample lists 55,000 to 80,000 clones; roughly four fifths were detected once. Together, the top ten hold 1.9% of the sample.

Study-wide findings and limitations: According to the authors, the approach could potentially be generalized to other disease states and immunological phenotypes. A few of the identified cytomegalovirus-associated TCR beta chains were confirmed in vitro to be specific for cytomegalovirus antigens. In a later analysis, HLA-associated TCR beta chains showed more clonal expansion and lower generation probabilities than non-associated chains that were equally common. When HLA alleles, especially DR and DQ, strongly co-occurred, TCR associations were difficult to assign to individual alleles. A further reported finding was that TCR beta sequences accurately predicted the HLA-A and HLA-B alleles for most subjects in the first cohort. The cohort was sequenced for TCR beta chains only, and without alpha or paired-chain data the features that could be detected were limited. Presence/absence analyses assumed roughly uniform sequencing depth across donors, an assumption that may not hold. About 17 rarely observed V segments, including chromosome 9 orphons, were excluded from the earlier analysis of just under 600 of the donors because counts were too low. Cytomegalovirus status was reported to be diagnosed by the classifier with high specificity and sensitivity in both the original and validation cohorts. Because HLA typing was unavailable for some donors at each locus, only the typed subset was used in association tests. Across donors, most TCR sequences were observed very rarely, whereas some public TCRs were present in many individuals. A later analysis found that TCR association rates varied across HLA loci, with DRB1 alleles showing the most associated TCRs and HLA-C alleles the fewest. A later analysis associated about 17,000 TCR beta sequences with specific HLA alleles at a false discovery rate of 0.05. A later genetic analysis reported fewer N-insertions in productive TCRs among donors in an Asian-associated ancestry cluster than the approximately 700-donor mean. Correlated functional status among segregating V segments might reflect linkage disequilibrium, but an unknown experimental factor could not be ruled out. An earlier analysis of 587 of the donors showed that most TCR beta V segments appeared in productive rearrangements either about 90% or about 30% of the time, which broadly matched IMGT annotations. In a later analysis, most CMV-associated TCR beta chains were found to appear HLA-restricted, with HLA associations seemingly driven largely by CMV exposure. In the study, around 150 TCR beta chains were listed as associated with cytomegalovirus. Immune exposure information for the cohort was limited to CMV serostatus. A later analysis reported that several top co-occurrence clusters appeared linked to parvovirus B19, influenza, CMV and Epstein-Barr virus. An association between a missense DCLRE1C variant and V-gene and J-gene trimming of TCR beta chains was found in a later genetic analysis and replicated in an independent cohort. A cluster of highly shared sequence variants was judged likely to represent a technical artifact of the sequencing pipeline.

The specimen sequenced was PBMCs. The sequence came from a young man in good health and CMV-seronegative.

The nucleotide sequence is TGTGCCAGCAGCGTAGGAGTGACCCAGGCACCCTCAGGAAACACCATATATTTT. It specifies CASSVGVTQAPSGNTIYF. The chain couples TRBV9 to TRBJ1-3, with no D gene named confidently. The CDR3 runs 18 residues from the cysteine to the phenylalanine. Solely the CDR3 DNA is kept, with 54 bases framed from the first base. The germline V gene gives CDR1 as SGDLS and CDR2 as YYNGEE. V is reduced by 0 bases and J by 4 bases, leaving a spacing of 20 bases between them.